This TCR beta chain appears in the sequencing data of a study of PD-1 blockade in classical Hodgkin lymphoma. Every patient relapsed after autologous stem cell transplantation, and brentuximab vedotin exposure varied. The germline gives CDR1 MDHEN, CDR2 SYDVKM. The V and J ends lost 5 bases and 0 bases respectively, with 14 bases between them. The CDR3 consists of 15 residues. Clones were read by immunoSEQ multiplex PCR, and TCRdb kept only the in-frame ones, dropping some. The sample carries more than 85,000 clones, around 90% recorded once. The sequenced sample was peripheral blood mononuclear cells (PBMCs), obtained before the second cycle of nivolumab. The TCR comes from a human donor with classical Hodgkin lymphoma. V is TRBV28 and J is TRBJ2-7; D gene uncertain. CDR3: CASSATPSPSYEQYF. CDR3 DNA: TGTGCCAGCAGTGCCACACCGAGTCCCTCCTACGAGCAGTACTTC.